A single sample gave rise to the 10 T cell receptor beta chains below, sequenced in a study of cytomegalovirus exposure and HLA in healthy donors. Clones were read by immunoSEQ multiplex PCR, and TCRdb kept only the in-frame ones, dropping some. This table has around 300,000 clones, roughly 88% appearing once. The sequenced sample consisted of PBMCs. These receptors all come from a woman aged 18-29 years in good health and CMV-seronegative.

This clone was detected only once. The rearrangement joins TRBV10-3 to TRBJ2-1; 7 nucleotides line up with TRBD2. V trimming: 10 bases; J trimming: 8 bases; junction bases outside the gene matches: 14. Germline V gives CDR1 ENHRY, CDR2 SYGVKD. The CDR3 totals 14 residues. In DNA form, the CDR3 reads TGTGCCAGCCTAGGGGCGGGAGCTTTGTATGAGCAGTTCTTC. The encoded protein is CASLGAGALYEQFF.

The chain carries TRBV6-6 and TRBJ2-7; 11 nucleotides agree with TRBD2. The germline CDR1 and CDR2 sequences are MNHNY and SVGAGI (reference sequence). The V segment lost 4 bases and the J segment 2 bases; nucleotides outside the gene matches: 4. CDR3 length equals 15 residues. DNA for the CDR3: TGTGCCAGCAGTTCCCCGGGACTAGCGGCCTACGAGCAGTACTTC. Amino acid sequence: CASSSPGLAAYEQYF.

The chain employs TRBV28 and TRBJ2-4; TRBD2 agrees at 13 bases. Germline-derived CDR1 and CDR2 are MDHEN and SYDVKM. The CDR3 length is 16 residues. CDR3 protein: CGVSTSGRGAKNIQYF. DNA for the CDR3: TGTGGTGTTTCTACTAGCGGGAGGGGAGCCAAAAACATTCAGTACTTC.

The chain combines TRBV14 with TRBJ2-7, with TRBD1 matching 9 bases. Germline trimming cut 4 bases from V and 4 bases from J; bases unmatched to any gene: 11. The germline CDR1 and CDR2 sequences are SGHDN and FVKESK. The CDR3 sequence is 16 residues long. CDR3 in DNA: TGTGCCAGCAGCCGGATAACAGGGGGCGGCGGATACGAGCAGTACTTC. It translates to CASSRITGGGGYEQYF. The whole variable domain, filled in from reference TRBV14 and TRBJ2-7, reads EAGVTQFPSHSVIEKGQTVTLRCDPISGHDNLYWYRRVMGKEIKFLLHFVKESKQDESGMPNNRFLAERTGGTYSTLKVQPAELEDSGVYFCASSRITGGGGYEQYFGPGTRLTVT.

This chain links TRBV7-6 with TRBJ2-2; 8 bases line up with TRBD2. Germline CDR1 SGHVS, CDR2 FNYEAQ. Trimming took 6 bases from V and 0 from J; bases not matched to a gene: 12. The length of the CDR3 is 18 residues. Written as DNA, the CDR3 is TGTGCCAGCAGGCATCTAGCGGGCCTAACTCCGAACACCGGGGAGCTGTTTTTT. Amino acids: CASRHLAGLTPNTGELFF.

The CDR3 sequence is CASRSPGGGGKDGYTF. The CDR3 DNA is TGTGCCAGTAGATCGCCTGGGGGCGGGGGCAAGGATGGCTACACCTTC. The chain combines TRBV19 with TRBJ1-2; a weak D match, TRBD1 (6 bases). The CDR3 sequence is 16 residues long. Looked up from germline, CDR1 is LNHDA and CDR2 is SQIVND (reference sequence). V lost 6 bases to trimming and J lost 6 bases, with 23 bases between them.

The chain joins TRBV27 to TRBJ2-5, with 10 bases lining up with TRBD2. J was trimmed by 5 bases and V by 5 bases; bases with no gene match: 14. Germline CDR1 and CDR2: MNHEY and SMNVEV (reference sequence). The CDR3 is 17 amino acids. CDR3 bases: TGTGCCAGCAGTCCAAGTATCGGGACTAGCGAAAGGGAGACCCAGTACTTC. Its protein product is CASSPSIGTSERETQYF.

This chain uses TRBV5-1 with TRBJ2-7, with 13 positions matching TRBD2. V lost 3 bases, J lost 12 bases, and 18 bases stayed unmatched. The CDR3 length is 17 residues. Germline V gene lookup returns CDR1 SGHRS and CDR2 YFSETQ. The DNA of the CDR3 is TGCGCCAGCAGCTCCACCGGGACTAGCGGGATACGCGTACGTTCGTACTTC. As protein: CASSSTGTSGIRVRSYF.

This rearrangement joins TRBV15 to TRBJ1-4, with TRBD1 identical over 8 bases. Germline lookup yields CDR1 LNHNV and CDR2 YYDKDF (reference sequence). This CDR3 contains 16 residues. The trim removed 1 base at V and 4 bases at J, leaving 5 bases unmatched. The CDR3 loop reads CATSRARDRLNEKLFF. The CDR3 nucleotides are TGTGCCACCAGCAGAGCGCGGGACAGGCTTAATGAAAAACTGTTTTTT.

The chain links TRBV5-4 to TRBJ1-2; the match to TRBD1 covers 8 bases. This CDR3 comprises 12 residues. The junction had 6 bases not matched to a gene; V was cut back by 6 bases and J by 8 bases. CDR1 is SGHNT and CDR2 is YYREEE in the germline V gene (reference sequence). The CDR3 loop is CASTRGLEGYTF. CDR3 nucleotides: TGTGCCAGCACCAGGGGGCTTGAGGGCTACACCTTC.